This TCR beta chain was identified during a study of cytomegalovirus exposure and HLA in healthy donors. Germline V gene data show CDR1 as SGHNT and CDR2 as YYREEE (reference sequence). The CDR3 contains 13 residues. J was trimmed by 2 bases and V by 10 bases; bases with no gene match: 6. This clone is a singleton in its sample. A multiplex PCR was run with 60 Vbeta primers and 13 Jbeta primers. Data came from immunoSEQ multiplex PCR; TCRdb stores just in-frame clones and leaves some out. There are approximately 160,000 clones in the sample; just over 70% occur only once, and roughly 4.5% lies in the top ten.

The rearrangement joins TRBV5-4 to TRBJ2-5; TRBD2 aligns across 9 bases. This clonotype originated in a young man in good health and CMV-seropositive. The sequenced sample consisted of PBMCs. The CDR3 loop is CASRGGGQETQYF. The DNA for the CDR3 is TGTGCCTCCCGCGGGGGGGGACAAGAGACCCAGTACTTC.